This section outlines one T cell receptor beta chain sequence together with its context. Using immunoSEQ multiplex PCR, the repertoire was profiled, and TCRdb retains in-frame clones only, with some absent. Among fewer than 90,000 clones listed, about 93% were seen once. This CDR3 comprises 17 residues. The V end was cut by 0 bases, the J end by 3 bases, with 16 bases between. CDR1 and CDR2 (germline): SGDLS, YYNGEE. The data originate from a study of technical replicates of blood from a handful of donors. The TCR comes from a human donor in good health. The V call is TRBV9, the J call TRBJ2-4; maybe TRBD2 (6 bases). Sequencing used T cells isolated from PBMCs. The CDR3 loop is CASSVGGLPVGKNIQYF. The CDR3 DNA is TGTGCCAGCAGCGTAGGGGGACTCCCGGTGGGCAAAAACATTCAGTACTTC.